This T cell receptor beta chain was captured by sequencing in a study of blood T cells in healthy people across ages. Overall study findings and caveats: Reliance upon unsorted PBMCs precluded definitive naive versus antigen-experienced comparison.

Researchers collected 9.5 to 10 milliliters of peripheral blood from every single donor. V was pared by 2 bases and J by 6 bases, with 22 bases between. Germline V lookup: CDR1 LGHNA, CDR2 YNFKEQ. This CDR3 contains 17 residues. Concerning this clonotype: Its matching antigen is unknown.

Through a sample-barcoded 5' primer and a J-beta primer mix, a second PCR was run for 7 to 11 cycles. Every sample returned 2.5 million or more CDR3-containing paired-end reads. TCRdb processed the 5' RACE reads anew with MiXCR; each CDR3 protein has one entry. The sample records about 1.4 million distinct CDR3 sequences, approximately 59% being singletons. The TCR sequence derives from a man aged 18-30 years in good health. The J gene is TRBJ1-1, the V gene TRBV4-2; D ambiguous. Source material: blood. The CDR3 DNA reads as TGTGCCAGCAGCCAACGAATCTATGAGGGCGGTGGTCCTGAAGCTTTCTTT. This gives the protein CASSQRIYEGGGPEAFF.